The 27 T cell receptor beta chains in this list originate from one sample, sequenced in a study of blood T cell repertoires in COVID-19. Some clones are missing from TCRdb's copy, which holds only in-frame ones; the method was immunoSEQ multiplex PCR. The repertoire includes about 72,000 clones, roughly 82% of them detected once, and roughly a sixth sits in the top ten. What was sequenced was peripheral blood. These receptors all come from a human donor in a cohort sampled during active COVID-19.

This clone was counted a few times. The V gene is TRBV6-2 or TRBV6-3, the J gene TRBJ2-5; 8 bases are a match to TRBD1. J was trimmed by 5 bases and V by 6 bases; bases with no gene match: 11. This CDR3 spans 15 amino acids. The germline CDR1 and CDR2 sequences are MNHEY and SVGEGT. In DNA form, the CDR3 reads TGTGCCAGCAGCCAAACCCGGACAGGGCGGGAGACCCAGTACTTC. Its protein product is CASSQTRTGRETQYF.

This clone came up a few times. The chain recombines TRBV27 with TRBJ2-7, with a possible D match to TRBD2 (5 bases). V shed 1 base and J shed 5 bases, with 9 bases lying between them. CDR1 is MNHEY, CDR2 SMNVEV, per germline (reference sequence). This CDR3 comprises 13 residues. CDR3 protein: CASSLFTGNEQYF. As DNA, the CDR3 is TGTGCCAGCAGTTTATTCACGGGGAACGAGCAGTACTTC.

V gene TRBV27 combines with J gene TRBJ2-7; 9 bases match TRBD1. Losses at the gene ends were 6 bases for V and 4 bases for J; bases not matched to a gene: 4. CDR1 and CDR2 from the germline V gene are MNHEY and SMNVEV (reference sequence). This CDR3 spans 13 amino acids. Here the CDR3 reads CASRTGGGYEQYF. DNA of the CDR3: TGTGCCAGCAGGACAGGGGGGGGATACGAGCAGTACTTC.

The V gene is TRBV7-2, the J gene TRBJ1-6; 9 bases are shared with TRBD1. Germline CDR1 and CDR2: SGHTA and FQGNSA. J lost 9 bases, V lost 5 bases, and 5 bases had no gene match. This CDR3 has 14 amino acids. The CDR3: CASSQWDRVSPLHF. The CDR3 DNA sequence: TGTGCCAGCAGCCAATGGGACAGGGTTTCACCCCTCCACTTT.

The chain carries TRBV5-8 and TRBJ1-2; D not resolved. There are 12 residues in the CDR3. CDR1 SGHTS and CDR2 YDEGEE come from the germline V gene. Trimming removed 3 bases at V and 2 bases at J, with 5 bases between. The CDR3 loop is CASSSRNYGYTF. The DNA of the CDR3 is TGTGCCAGCAGCTCCAGAAACTATGGCTACACCTTC.

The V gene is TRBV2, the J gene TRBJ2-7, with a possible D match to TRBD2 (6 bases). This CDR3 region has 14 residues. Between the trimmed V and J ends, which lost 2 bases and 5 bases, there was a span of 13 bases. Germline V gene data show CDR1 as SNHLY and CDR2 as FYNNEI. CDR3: CASSEPGRRNEQYF. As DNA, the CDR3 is TGTGCCAGCAGTGAACCGGGGAGGAGGAACGAGCAGTACTTC.

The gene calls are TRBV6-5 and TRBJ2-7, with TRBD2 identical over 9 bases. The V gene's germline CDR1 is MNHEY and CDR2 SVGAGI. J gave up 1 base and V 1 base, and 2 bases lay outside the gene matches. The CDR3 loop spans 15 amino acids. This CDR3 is CASSYFSGGSYEQYF. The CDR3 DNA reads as TGTGCCAGCAGTTACTTTAGCGGGGGATCCTACGAGCAGTACTTC.

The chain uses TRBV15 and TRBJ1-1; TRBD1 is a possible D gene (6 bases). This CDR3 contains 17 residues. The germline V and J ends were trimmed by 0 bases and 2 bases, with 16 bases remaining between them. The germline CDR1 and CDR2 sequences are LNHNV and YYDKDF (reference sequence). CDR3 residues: CATSRERRGALNTEAFF. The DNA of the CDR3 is TGTGCCACCAGCAGAGAACGTCGGGGGGCGCTAAACACTGAAGCTTTCTTT. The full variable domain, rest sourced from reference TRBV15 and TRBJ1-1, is DAMVIQNPRYQVTQFGKPVTLSCSQTLNHNVMYWYQQKSSQAPKLLFHYYDKDFNNEADTPDNFQSRRPNTSFCFLDIRSPGLGDTAMYLCATSRERRGALNTEAFFGQGTRLTVV.

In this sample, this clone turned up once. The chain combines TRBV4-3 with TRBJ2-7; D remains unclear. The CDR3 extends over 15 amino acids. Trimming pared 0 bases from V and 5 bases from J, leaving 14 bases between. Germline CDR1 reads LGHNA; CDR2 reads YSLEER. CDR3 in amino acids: CASSQDLGGENEQYF. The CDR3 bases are TGCGCCAGCAGCCAAGACCTTGGCGGAGAAAACGAGCAGTACTTC.

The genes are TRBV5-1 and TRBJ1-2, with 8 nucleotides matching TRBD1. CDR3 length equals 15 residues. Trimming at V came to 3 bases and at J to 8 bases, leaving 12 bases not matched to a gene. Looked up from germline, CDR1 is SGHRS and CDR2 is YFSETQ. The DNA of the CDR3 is TGCGCCAGCAGCTCAAGACAGGGGAGGGTCGAGGGCTACACCTTC. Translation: CASSSRQGRVEGYTF.

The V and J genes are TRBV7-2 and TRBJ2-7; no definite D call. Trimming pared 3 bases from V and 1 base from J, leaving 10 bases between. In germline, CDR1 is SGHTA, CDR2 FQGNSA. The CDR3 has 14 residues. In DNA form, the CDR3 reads TGTGCCAGCAGCTTCCTGCCAGGTTCCTACGAGCAGTACTTC. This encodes CASSFLPGSYEQYF.

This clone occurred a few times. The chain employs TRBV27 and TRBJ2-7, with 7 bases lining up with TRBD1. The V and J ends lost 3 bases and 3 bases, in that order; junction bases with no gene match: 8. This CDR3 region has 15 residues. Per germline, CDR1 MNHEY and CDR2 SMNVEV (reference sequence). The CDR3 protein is CASSFSRDSFYEQYF. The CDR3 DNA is TGTGCCAGCAGTTTCTCCCGGGACAGCTTCTACGAGCAGTACTTC.

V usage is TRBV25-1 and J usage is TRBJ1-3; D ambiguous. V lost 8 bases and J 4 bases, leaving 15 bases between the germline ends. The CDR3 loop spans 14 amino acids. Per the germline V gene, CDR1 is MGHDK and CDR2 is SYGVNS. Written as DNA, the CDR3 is TGTGCCAGCTCCAGAGGGTTCTCCGGAAACACCATATATTTT. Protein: CASSRGFSGNTIYF.

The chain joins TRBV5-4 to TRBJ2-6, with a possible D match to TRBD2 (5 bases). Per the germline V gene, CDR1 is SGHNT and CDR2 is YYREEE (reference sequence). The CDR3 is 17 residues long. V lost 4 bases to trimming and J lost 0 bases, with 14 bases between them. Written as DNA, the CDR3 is TGTGCCAGCAGCCCAGCCCCTCGGGGCTCTGGGGCCAACGTCCTGACTTTC. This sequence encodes CASSPAPRGSGANVLTF.

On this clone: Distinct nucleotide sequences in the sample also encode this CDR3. CDR3 sequence reads: CASSLRGETQYF. DNA of the CDR3: TGTGCCAGCAGCCTCAGGGGGGAGACCCAGTACTTC. The chain carries TRBV5-5 and TRBJ2-5, with 7 positions matching TRBD1. The V gene's germline CDR1 is SGHKS and CDR2 YYEKEE (reference sequence). J lost 5 bases, V lost 4 bases, and 2 bases had no gene match. This CDR3 comprises 12 residues.

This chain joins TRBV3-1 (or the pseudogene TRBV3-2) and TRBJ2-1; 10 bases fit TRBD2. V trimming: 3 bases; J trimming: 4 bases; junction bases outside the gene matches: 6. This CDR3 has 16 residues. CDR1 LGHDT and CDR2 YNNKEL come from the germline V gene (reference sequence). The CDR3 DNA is TGTGCCAGCAGCCAGGGGGGACTAGCGAGATACAATGAGCAGTTCTTC. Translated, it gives CASSQGGLARYNEQFF.

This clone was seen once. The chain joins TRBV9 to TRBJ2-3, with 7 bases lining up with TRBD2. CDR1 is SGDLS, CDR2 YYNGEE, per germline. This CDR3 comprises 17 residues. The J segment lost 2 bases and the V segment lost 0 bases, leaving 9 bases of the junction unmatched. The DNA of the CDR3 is TGTGCCAGCAGCGTAGAAGCGGGGACCCCTGTCACAGATACGCAGTATTTT. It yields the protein CASSVEAGTPVTDTQYF. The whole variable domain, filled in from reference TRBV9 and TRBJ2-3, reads DSGVTQTPKHLITATGQRVTLRCSPRSGDLSVYWYQQSLDQGLQFLIQYYNGEERAKGNILERFSAQQFPDLHSELNLSSLELGDSALYFCASSVEAGTPVTDTQYFGPGTRLTVL.

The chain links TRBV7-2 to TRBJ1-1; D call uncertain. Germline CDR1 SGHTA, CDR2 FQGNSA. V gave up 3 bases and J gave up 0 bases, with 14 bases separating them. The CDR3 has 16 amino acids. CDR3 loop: CASSLPQGTVNTEAFF. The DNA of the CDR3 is TGTGCCAGCAGCTTGCCCCAAGGAACAGTGAACACTGAAGCTTTCTTT.

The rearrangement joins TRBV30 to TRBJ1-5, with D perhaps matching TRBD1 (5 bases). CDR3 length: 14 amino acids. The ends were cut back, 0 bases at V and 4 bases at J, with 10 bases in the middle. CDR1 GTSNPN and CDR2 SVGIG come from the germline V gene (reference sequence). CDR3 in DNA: TGTGCCTGGAGTGTACGGGCAGGGAATCAGCCCCAGCATTTT. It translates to CAWSVRAGNQPQHF.

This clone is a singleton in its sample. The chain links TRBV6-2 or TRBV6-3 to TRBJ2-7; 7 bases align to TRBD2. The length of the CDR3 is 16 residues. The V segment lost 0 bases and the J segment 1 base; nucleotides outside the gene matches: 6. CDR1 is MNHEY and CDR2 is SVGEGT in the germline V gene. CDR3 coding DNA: TGTGCCAGCAGTTACTCCCCCAGCGGGGTGTCCTACGAGCAGTACTTC. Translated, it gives CASSYSPSGVSYEQYF.

CDR3 in amino acids: CASGRGGVDEQYF. CDR3 bases: TGTGCCAGCGGTAGGGGGGGAGTCGACGAGCAGTACTTC. The rearrangement uses TRBV6-5 and TRBJ2-7; D might be TRBD2 (7 bases). Germline V gene lookup returns CDR1 MNHEY and CDR2 SVGAGI. The CDR3 spans 13 residues. Trimming took 8 bases from V and 5 from J, leaving 16 bases between them.

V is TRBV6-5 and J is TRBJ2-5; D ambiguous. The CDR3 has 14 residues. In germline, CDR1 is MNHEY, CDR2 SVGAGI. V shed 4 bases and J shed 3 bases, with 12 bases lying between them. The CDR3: CASSFATPEETQYF. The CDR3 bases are TGTGCCAGCAGTTTTGCGACTCCTGAAGAGACCCAGTACTTC.

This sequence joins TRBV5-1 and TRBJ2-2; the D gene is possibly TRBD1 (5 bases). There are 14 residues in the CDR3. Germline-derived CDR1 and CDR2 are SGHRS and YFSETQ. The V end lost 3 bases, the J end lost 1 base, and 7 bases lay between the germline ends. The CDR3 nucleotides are TGCGCCAGCAGCTCCGGACAGAACACCGGGGAGCTGTTTTTT. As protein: CASSSGQNTGELFF.

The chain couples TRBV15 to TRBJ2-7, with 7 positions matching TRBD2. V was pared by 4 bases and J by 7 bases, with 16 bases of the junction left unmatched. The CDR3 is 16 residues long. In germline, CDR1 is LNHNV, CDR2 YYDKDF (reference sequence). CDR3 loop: CATSMRASGAYGEQYF. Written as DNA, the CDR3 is TGTGCCACCAGCATGAGGGCAAGCGGGGCCTATGGGGAGCAGTACTTC.

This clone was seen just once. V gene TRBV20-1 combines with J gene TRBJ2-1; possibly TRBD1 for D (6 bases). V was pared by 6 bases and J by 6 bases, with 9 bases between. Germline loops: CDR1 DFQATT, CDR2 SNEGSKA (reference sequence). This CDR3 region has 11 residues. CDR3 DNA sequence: TGCAGTGCAGCAGGGGTCAATGAGCAGTTCTTC. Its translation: CSAAGVNEQFF.

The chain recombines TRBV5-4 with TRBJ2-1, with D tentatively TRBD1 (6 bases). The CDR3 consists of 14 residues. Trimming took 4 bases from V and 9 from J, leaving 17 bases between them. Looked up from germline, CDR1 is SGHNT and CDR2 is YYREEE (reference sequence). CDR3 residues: CASSQDQGIGEQFF. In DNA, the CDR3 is TGTGCCAGCAGCCAGGACCAGGGGATCGGTGAGCAGTTCTTC. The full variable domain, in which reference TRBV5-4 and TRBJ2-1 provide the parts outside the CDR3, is ETGVTQSPTHLIKTRGQQVTLRCSSQSGHNTVSWYQQALGQGPQFIFQYYREEENGRGNFPPRFSGLQFPNYSSELNVNALELDDSALYLCASSQDQGIGEQFFGPGTRLTVL.

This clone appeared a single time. The CDR3 here is CSVPGGTEAFF. The CDR3 DNA sequence: TGCAGCGTTCCGGGTGGCACTGAAGCTTTCTTT. This rearrangement joins TRBV29-1 to TRBJ1-1, with unresolved D. Trimming pared 5 bases from V and 4 bases from J, leaving 8 bases between. CDR3 length: 11 amino acids. In germline, CDR1 is SQVTM, CDR2 ANQGSEA. The full variable domain, with the rest looked up from reference TRBV29-1 and TRBJ1-1, is SAVISQKPSRDICQRGTSLTIQCQVDSQVTMMFWYRQQPGQSLTLIATANQGSEATYESGFVIDKFPISRPNLTFSTLTVSNMSPEDSSIYLCSVPGGTEAFFGQGTRLTVV.